The 8 T cell receptor beta chains below all came from one sample that was sequenced in a study of T cells after yellow fever vaccination. TCRdb re-analysed the 5' RACE reads in MiXCR, keeping a single row per CDR3 protein. This sample has under 100,000 distinct CDR3 sequences; about 6% occur once, and the top ten carry 35% to 45%. Sample: CD8+ T cells sorted from PBMCs, taken 10 days after the yellow fever booster vaccination. The receptors shown here come from a man between 18 and 35 years old who received the YFV17D yellow fever vaccine.

The V and J genes are TRBV6-5 and TRBJ2-7, with D perhaps TRBD2 (6 bases). The germline V gene encodes CDR1 MNHEY and CDR2 SVGAGI. The CDR3 consists of 15 residues. V lost 0 bases to trimming and J lost 0 bases, with 9 bases between them. In nucleotides, the CDR3 is TGTGCCAGCAGTTACTCGGGAGGATCCTCCTACGAGCAGTACTTC. Amino acid sequence: CASSYSGGSSYEQYF.

This clonotype was counted a few times. The rearrangement uses TRBV12-3 or TRBV12-4 and TRBJ2-3; no firm D call. The CDR3 is made up of 12 amino acids. Trimming pared 6 bases from V and 10 bases from J, leaving 14 bases between. The CDR3 nucleotides read TGTGCCAGCAGCTTCGGATCTATATCGCAGTATTTT. Translated, it gives CASSFGSISQYF.

The chain couples TRBV7-9 to TRBJ2-1; D perhaps matches TRBD2 (6 bases). V lost 4 bases, J lost 7 bases, and 11 bases lay in between. The CDR3 spans 13 residues. Germline values: CDR1 SEHNR, CDR2 FQNEAQ (reference sequence). The CDR3 DNA reads TGTGCCAGCAGCTCTGGGACTGTAAATGAGCAGTTCTTC. Translation: CASSSGTVNEQFF.

This clonotype has a handful of counts. V gene TRBV5-4 combines with J gene TRBJ2-5; D is possibly TRBD2 (5 bases). Trimming removed 1 base from V and 5 bases from J, with 12 bases in between. Per germline, CDR1 SGHNT and CDR2 YYREEE (reference sequence). The CDR3 is made up of 14 amino acids. The CDR3 coding sequence is TGTGCCAGCAGCTTGAGGTCCGGGATGGAGACCCAGTACTTC. As protein: CASSLRSGMETQYF. The whole variable domain, filled in from reference TRBV5-4 and TRBJ2-5, reads ETGVTQSPTHLIKTRGQQVTLRCSSQSGHNTVSWYQQALGQGPQFIFQYYREEENGRGNFPPRFSGLQFPNYSSELNVNALELDDSALYLCASSLRSGMETQYFGPGTRLLVL.

This clonotype was seen a handful of times. The chain uses TRBV2 and TRBJ2-7; TRBD1 aligns across 7 bases. V was clipped by 3 bases and J by 2 bases; unmatched bases: 16. Germline V gives CDR1 SNHLY, CDR2 FYNNEI. CDR3 size: 18 residues. The CDR3 nucleotides are TGTGCCAGCAGTGAGTCGACAGGGTTTGATCTCCATGCCTACGAGCAGTACTTC. Its translation: CASSESTGFDLHAYEQYF.

The V gene is TRBV12-3 or TRBV12-4, the J gene TRBJ2-3; 8 nucleotides line up with TRBD1. V gave up 6 bases and J gave up 2 bases; unmatched junction bases: 7. CDR3 length equals 15 residues. This chain's CDR3 is CASRGQGWNTDTQYF. CDR3 coding DNA: TGTGCCAGCAGAGGACAGGGTTGGAACACAGATACGCAGTATTTT.

This clonotype was counted at least ten times. This chain uses TRBV7-9 with TRBJ1-6, with a weak D call TRBD1 (6 bases). The CDR3 loop spans 13 amino acids. Germline V CDR1 and CDR2: SEHNR, FQNEAQ (reference sequence). Trimming took 2 bases from V and 13 from J, leaving 12 bases between them. The CDR3 DNA follows: TGTGCCAGCAGCTTACAGGGGAACCAGCCCCTCCACTTT. Translation: CASSLQGNQPLHF. The complete variable domain, with remaining parts taken from reference TRBV7-9 and TRBJ1-6, reads DTGVSQNPRHKITKRGQNVTFRCDPISEHNRLYWYRQTLGQGPEFLTYFQNEAQLEKSRLLSDRFSAERPKGSFSTLEIQRTEQGDSAMYLCASSLQGNQPLHFGNGTRLTVT.

This clonotype has only a few counts. CDR3 coding DNA: TGTGCCAGCAGCCAAGACGGTGGTCGGGGGTACAATGAGCAGTTCTTC. It codes for CASSQDGGRGYNEQFF. The J gene is TRBJ2-1, the V gene TRBV16; weak D call: TRBD2 (6 bases). Germline CDR1 is KGHSY and CDR2 is FQNENV. CDR3 length: 16 residues. V was shortened by 2 bases and J by 4 bases, with 15 bases between the two germline ends.